The sample holds many counts of the clone carrying this T cell receptor beta chain. Its specificity is not known. V was clipped by 0 bases and J by 6 bases; unmatched bases: 2. The CDR3 spans 16 residues. CDR1 SGHAT and CDR2 FQNNGV come from the germline V gene. The data were obtained in a study of T cells after posttransplantation cyclophosphamide. Broader study findings: TRB overlap between skin or GI tissue T cells and blood was limited. Later post-transplant blood repertoires were often dominated by donor CD8+ memory clones.

Some clones are missing from TCRdb's copy, which holds only in-frame ones; the method was immunoSEQ multiplex PCR. This sample has 30,000 to 35,000 clones, each found more than once. Sequenced sample: PBMCs. This chain connects TRBV11-2 to TRBJ2-7, with TRBD2 matching 16 bases. The source is a woman aged 45-60 years in good health and a related stem cell transplant donor. The CDR3 sequence: CASSLEGLAGGVEQYF. In DNA form, the CDR3 reads TGTGCCAGCAGCTTAGAGGGACTAGCGGGAGGGGTCGAGCAGTACTTC.